The entry below describes one T cell receptor beta chain. This CDR3 region has 13 residues. V was pared by 5 bases and J by 4 bases, with 10 bases between. CDR1 and CDR2 (germline): SEHNR, FQNEAQ (reference sequence). This sample is part of a study of T cell repertoires in ileal Crohn's disease. Here immunoSEQ multiplex PCR was the method, and the copy in TCRdb shows in-frame clones only, minus some. This table has around 4,800 clones, 80% to 90% appearing once. The specimen was ileal tissue. The clonotype comes from an adult with Crohn's disease. V usage is TRBV7-9 and J usage is TRBJ2-3; weak D call: TRBD2 (6 bases). CDR3 DNA sequence: TGTGCCAGCAGCCTTCGACTAGCAGATACGCAGTATTTT. It is translated as CASSLRLADTQYF.